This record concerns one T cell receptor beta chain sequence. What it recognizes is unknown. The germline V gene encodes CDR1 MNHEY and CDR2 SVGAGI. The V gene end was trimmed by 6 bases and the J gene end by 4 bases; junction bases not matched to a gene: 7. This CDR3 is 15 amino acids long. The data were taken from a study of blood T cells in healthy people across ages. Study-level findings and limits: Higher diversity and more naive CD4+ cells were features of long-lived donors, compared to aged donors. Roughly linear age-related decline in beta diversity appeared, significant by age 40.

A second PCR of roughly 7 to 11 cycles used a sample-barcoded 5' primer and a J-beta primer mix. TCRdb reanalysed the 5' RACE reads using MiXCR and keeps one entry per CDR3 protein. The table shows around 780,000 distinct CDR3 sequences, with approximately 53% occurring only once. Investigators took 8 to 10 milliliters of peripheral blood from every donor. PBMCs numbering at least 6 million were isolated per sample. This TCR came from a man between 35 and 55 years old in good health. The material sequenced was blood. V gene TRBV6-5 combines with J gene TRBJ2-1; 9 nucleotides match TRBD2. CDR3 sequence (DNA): TGTGCCAGCAGCCGGTTAGCGGGAGAGTACAATGAGCAGTTCTTC. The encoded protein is CASSRLAGEYNEQFF.